A selection of T cell receptor beta chains follows, all from one sample in a study of response to subunit inactivated influenza vaccine. Each CDR3 protein gets one entry after TCRdb re-called the RT-PCR reads with MiXCR. The table has more than 550,000 distinct CDR3 sequences, 10% to 15% seen once. Sequenced material: PBMCs from blood, taken on the day of vaccination. Every receptor here comes from a man aged 50 to 59 who received an inactivated influenza vaccine. CDR3s include the opening cysteine and the closing phenylalanine or tryptophan. Fields, in order: clone size, V gene, CDR3 length, J gene, D gene, CDR3 DNA, CDR3 protein. D genes are given only for firm matches. A clone size is listed for some rows: how often the clone was seen (once, few, many), or a class if it is expanded.

clone size: .
V gene: TRBV12-3/TRBV12-4
CDR3 length: 18
J gene: TRBJ2-3
D gene: .
CDR3 DNA: TGTGCCAGCAGTCCCAAGACCCTCCAGGGGACCCGCACAGATACGCAGTATTTT
CDR3 protein: CASSPKTLQGTRTDTQYF

clone size: .
V gene: TRBV7-2
CDR3 length: 12
J gene: TRBJ2-5
D gene: .
CDR3 DNA: TGTGCCAGCAGCGCTTTAATGGAGACCCAGTACTTC
CDR3 protein: CASSALMETQYF

clone size: .
V gene: TRBV28
CDR3 length: 16
J gene: TRBJ2-5
D gene: TRBD1
CDR3 DNA: TGTGCCAGCAGCCAAAACAGGGGCGCACACCAAGAGACCCAGTACTTC
CDR3 protein: CASSQNRGAHQETQYF

clone size: .
V gene: TRBV5-1
CDR3 length: 17
J gene: TRBJ1-1
D gene: TRBD1
CDR3 DNA: TGCGCCAGCAGCTTGGCCCTAAACCGTGGGACAGCGGCTGAAGCTTTCTTT
CDR3 protein: CASSLALNRGTAAEAFF

clone size: .
V gene: TRBV15
CDR3 length: 17
J gene: TRBJ2-7
D gene: .
CDR3 DNA: TGTGCCACCAGCAGAGGCCACAGGGCCCCTTTCTCCTACGAGCAGTACTTC
CDR3 protein: CATSRGHRAPFSYEQYF

clone size: few
V gene: TRBV5-5
CDR3 length: 14
J gene: TRBJ2-3
D gene: .
CDR3 DNA: TGTGCCAGCAGCCATACCAACAGGGCAGATACGCAGTATTTT
CDR3 protein: CASSHTNRADTQYF

clone size: many
V gene: TRBV18
CDR3 length: 12
J gene: TRBJ2-3
D gene: .
CDR3 DNA: TGTGCCAGCAGTCCCGGGGGAGATACGCAGTATTTT
CDR3 protein: CASSPGGDTQYF

clone size: few
V gene: TRBV15
CDR3 length: 17
J gene: TRBJ2-7
D gene: TRBD2
CDR3 DNA: TGTGCCACCAGCAGAGATAGGGGACTAGCGGCCAATCTAGAGCAGTACTTC
CDR3 protein: CATSRDRGLAANLEQYF

clone size: .
V gene: TRBV5-1
CDR3 length: 15
J gene: TRBJ2-5
D gene: TRBD1
CDR3 DNA: TGCGCCAGCAGCTTGGGGGACAGGCCTCAAGAGACCCAGTACTTC
CDR3 protein: CASSLGDRPQETQYF

clone size: few
V gene: TRBV29-1
CDR3 length: 12
J gene: TRBJ1-1
D gene: .
CDR3 DNA: TGCAGCGTTGCTGGCGAGGCAGCTGAAGCTTTCTTT
CDR3 protein: CSVAGEAAEAFF

clone size: .
V gene: TRBV12-3/TRBV12-4
CDR3 length: 13
J gene: TRBJ2-2
D gene: .
CDR3 DNA: TGTGCCAGCGGTACAGAGTTCACCGGGGAGCTGTTTTTT
CDR3 protein: CASGTEFTGELFF

clone size: few
V gene: TRBV4-2
CDR3 length: 15
J gene: TRBJ1-4
D gene: .
CDR3 DNA: TGTGCCAGCAGCCAAGATGGCATTGGCAATGAAAAACTGTTTTTT
CDR3 protein: CASSQDGIGNEKLFF

clone size: .
V gene: TRBV11-2
CDR3 length: 13
J gene: TRBJ2-7
D gene: .
CDR3 DNA: TGTGCCAGCAGCTTAGACTCAGGGCGCGAGCAGTACTTC
CDR3 protein: CASSLDSGREQYF

clone size: few
V gene: TRBV6-1
CDR3 length: 15
J gene: TRBJ2-7
D gene: .
CDR3 DNA: TGTGCCAGCAGTCTCTCTTGGAGGGCCGCTCGGGAGCAGTACTTC
CDR3 protein: CASSLSWRAAREQYF

clone size: .
V gene: TRBV3-1
CDR3 length: 13
J gene: TRBJ1-1
D gene: .
CDR3 DNA: TGTGCCAGCAGCCAGCTGTTATCCACTGAAGCTTTCTTT
CDR3 protein: CASSQLLSTEAFF

clone size: many
V gene: TRBV5-1
CDR3 length: 15
J gene: TRBJ2-3
D gene: TRBD1
CDR3 DNA: TGCGCCAGCAGCCCAAGGGACAGCAGCACAGATACGCAGTATTTT
CDR3 protein: CASSPRDSSTDTQYF

clone size: .
V gene: TRBV7-3
CDR3 length: 22
J gene: TRBJ2-1
D gene: TRBD2
CDR3 DNA: TGTGCCAGCAGCTTAACAAGAGGGACTAGCGGGAAGGGGGGGACCAACTACAATGAGCAGTTCTTC
CDR3 protein: CASSLTRGTSGKGGTNYNEQFF

clone size: .
V gene: TRBV7-9
CDR3 length: 12
J gene: TRBJ2-7
D gene: .
CDR3 DNA: TGTGCCAGCAGCTCATTTTTGTACGAGCAGTACTTC
CDR3 protein: CASSSFLYEQYF

clone size: .
V gene: TRBV7-2
CDR3 length: 15
J gene: TRBJ2-7
D gene: .
CDR3 DNA: TGTGCCAGCAGCTTATGGGGGGGGGCTATCCTCGAGCAGTACTTC
CDR3 protein: CASSLWGGAILEQYF

clone size: .
V gene: TRBV20-1
CDR3 length: 15
J gene: TRBJ1-6
D gene: .
CDR3 DNA: TGCAGTGCTAGAGATTCCGGGCTGCCTTATTCACCCCTCCACTTT
CDR3 protein: CSARDSGLPYSPLHF

clone size: .
V gene: TRBV28
CDR3 length: 13
J gene: TRBJ2-1
D gene: TRBD1
CDR3 DNA: TGTGCCAGCAGGGCAGGACAGGGGGGTCCTCAGTTCTTC
CDR3 protein: CASRAGQGGPQFF

clone size: .
V gene: TRBV12-3/TRBV12-4
CDR3 length: 15
J gene: TRBJ1-4
D gene: TRBD1
CDR3 DNA: TGTGCCAGCAGAACCGGAAGGGACAGGGCGGAAAAACTGTTTTTT
CDR3 protein: CASRTGRDRAEKLFF

clone size: many
V gene: TRBV20-1
CDR3 length: 14
J gene: TRBJ2-7
D gene: .
CDR3 DNA: TGCAGTGCTAGGGAAACAGGGCCTTACTACGAGCAGTACTTC
CDR3 protein: CSARETGPYYEQYF

clone size: .
V gene: TRBV7-2
CDR3 length: 16
J gene: TRBJ1-5
D gene: .
CDR3 DNA: TGTGCCAGCAGCTTAGTGGGTCCCTATAGCAATCAGCCCCAGCATTTT
CDR3 protein: CASSLVGPYSNQPQHF

clone size: .
V gene: TRBV28
CDR3 length: 17
J gene: TRBJ2-5
D gene: .
CDR3 DNA: TGTGCCAGCAGCCCCGCCCCCACTTGGGTACGACAAGAGACCCAGTACTTC
CDR3 protein: CASSPAPTWVRQETQYF

clone size: many
V gene: TRBV7-2
CDR3 length: 15
J gene: TRBJ2-2
D gene: .
CDR3 DNA: TGTGCCAGCAGCTTATTTGGGGCCCAGGGAGGGGAGCTGTTTTTT
CDR3 protein: CASSLFGAQGGELFF

clone size: few
V gene: TRBV4-3
CDR3 length: 15
J gene: TRBJ2-7
D gene: TRBD1
CDR3 DNA: TGCGCCAGCAGCCAGAACAGGGGGAGGACCTACGAGCAGTACTTC
CDR3 protein: CASSQNRGRTYEQYF

clone size: few
V gene: TRBV6-1
CDR3 length: 16
J gene: TRBJ2-2
D gene: .
CDR3 DNA: TGTGCCAGCAGGGGGGACGGCATCGCGAACACCGGGGAGCTGTTTTTT
CDR3 protein: CASRGDGIANTGELFF

clone size: many
V gene: TRBV2
CDR3 length: 15
J gene: TRBJ1-2
D gene: .
CDR3 DNA: TGTGCCAGCAGTGAAGCTTCGGCACCTAACTATGGCTACACCTTC
CDR3 protein: CASSEASAPNYGYTF

clone size: once
V gene: TRBV29-1
CDR3 length: 13
J gene: TRBJ2-1
D gene: TRBD1
CDR3 DNA: TGCAGCGTTGTGAGGGACAGGTACAATGAGCAGTTCTTC
CDR3 protein: CSVVRDRYNEQFF

clone size: .
V gene: TRBV29-1
CDR3 length: 12
J gene: TRBJ1-2
D gene: .
CDR3 DNA: TGCAGCGTTGGAACAGTTACCTATGGCTACACCTTC
CDR3 protein: CSVGTVTYGYTF

clone size: many
V gene: TRBV10-3
CDR3 length: 12
J gene: TRBJ2-2
D gene: .
CDR3 DNA: TGTGCCATCTCCTCGGACCGCGGGGAGCTGTTTTTT
CDR3 protein: CAISSDRGELFF

clone size: few
V gene: TRBV20-1
CDR3 length: 16
J gene: TRBJ2-7
D gene: .
CDR3 DNA: TGCAGTGCTAGAGATACCCGGCGCGGTTGGACCTACGAGCAGTACTTC
CDR3 protein: CSARDTRRGWTYEQYF

clone size: .
V gene: TRBV27
CDR3 length: 15
J gene: TRBJ1-1
D gene: .
CDR3 DNA: TGTGCCAGCAGTTTGGTCCCCCTCTCGAACACTGAAGCTTTCTTT
CDR3 protein: CASSLVPLSNTEAFF

clone size: .
V gene: TRBV10-3
CDR3 length: 15
J gene: TRBJ2-3
D gene: TRBD1
CDR3 DNA: TGTGCCATCAGGGGACAGGAGGAGAATTATGATACGCAGTATTTT
CDR3 protein: CAIRGQEENYDTQYF

clone size: many
V gene: TRBV9
CDR3 length: 15
J gene: TRBJ2-7
D gene: TRBD1
CDR3 DNA: TGTGCCAGCAGCGTAGGGACAGGGTCTAGCTACGAGCAGTACTTC
CDR3 protein: CASSVGTGSSYEQYF

clone size: .
V gene: TRBV2
CDR3 length: 16
J gene: TRBJ2-6
D gene: .
CDR3 DNA: TGTGCCAGCACTAAGACAGATAGCTCTGGGGCCAACGTCCTGACTTTC
CDR3 protein: CASTKTDSSGANVLTF

clone size: few
V gene: TRBV7-2
CDR3 length: 16
J gene: TRBJ2-2
D gene: TRBD1
CDR3 DNA: TGTGCCAGCAGCGTACGACAGGGGGCGAACACCGGGGAGCTGTTTTTT
CDR3 protein: CASSVRQGANTGELFF

clone size: .
V gene: TRBV4-3
CDR3 length: 19
J gene: TRBJ2-2
D gene: TRBD1
CDR3 DNA: TGCGCCAGCAGCCAAGCCGCCCTACCGAGGGGGCTAGGCACCGGGGAGCTGTTTTTT
CDR3 protein: CASSQAALPRGLGTGELFF

clone size: .
V gene: TRBV20-1
CDR3 length: 14
J gene: TRBJ1-5
D gene: .
CDR3 DNA: TGCAGTGCTAGAGATCCTGGACAGAATCAGCCCCAGCATTTT
CDR3 protein: CSARDPGQNQPQHF